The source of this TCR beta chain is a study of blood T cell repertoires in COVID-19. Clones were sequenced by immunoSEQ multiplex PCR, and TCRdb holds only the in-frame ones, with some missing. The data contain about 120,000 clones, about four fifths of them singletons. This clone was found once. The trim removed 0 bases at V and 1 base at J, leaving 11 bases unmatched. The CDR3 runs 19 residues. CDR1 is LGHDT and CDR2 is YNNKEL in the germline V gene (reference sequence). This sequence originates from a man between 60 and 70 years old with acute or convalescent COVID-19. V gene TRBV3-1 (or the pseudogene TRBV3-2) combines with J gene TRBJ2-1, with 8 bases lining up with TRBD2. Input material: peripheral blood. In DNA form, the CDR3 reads TGTGCCAGCAGCCAAGACCTTCTGCCGGGACTAGAGTCCTACAATGAGCAGTTCTTC. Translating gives CASSQDLLPGLESYNEQFF.